This T cell receptor (beta chain) was profiled in a study of blood T cell repertoires in COVID-19. Cohorts were based on clinical histories the participants reported. In the study's own analysis: Researchers report that nucleated cell counts were estimated from reference gene primer amplification. Sequenced by immunoSEQ multiplex PCR; TCRdb stores in-frame clones only, minus some. V, J and clone size were drawn from that table, and D and trimming were deduced from the DNA. The sample consists of roughly 500,000 clones, 88% of them appearing once. The sample consisted of PBMCs or T cells enriched from blood (not recorded which). This TCR came from a woman aged 40 to 50 who had recovered from COVID-19.

The CDR3 region is CAWEARGGVDIQYF. CDR3 bases: TGTGCCTGGGAGGCGCGGGGTGGTGTAGACATTCAGTACTTC. V and J are TRBV30 and TRBJ2-4; possible D gene TRBD2, 6 bases. Germline V gene data show CDR1 as GTSNPN and CDR2 as SVGIG (reference sequence). This CDR3 region has 14 residues. Trimming pared 5 bases from V and 8 bases from J, leaving 19 bases between.